This entry is about one T cell receptor (beta chain). Profiled with immunoSEQ multiplex PCR; TCRdb holds only in-frame clones, not every one. This table holds under 250,000 clones, 65% to 85% found once. These data are taken from a study of blood T cell repertoires in COVID-19. The overall study: From T cells, B-cell-depleted T cells, or PBMCs came the material, which was cDNA or gDNA.

The germline V gene encodes CDR1 MDHEN and CDR2 SYDVKM. Trimming removed 5 bases from V and 5 bases from J, with 10 bases in between. The length of the CDR3 is 12 residues. This rearrangement joins TRBV28 to TRBJ2-7; D is uncertain. The sequenced sample was peripheral blood. The sequence was collected from a man aged 40-49 years with active or convalescent COVID-19. The CDR3 here is CASSLSPDEQYF. In DNA form, the CDR3 reads TGTGCCAGCAGTCTTTCTCCTGACGAGCAGTACTTC.